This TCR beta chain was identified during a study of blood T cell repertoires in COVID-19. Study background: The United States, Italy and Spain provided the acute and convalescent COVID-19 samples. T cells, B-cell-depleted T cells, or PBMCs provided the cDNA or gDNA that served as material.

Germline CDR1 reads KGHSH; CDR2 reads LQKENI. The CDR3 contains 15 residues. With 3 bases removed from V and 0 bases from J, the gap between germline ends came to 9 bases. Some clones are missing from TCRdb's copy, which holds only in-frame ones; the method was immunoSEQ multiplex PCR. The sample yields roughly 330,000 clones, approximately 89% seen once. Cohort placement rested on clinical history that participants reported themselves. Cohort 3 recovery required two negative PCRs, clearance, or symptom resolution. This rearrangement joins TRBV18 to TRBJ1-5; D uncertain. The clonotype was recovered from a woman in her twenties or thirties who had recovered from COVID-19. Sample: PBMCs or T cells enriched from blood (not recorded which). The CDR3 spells CASSPPGYSNQPQHF. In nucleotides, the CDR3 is TGTGCCAGCTCACCCCCCGGTTATAGCAATCAGCCCCAGCATTTT.